This is a list of T cell receptor beta chains from one sample in a study of blood T cell repertoires in COVID-19. Assay used: immunoSEQ multiplex PCR; TCRdb lists only in-frame clones, some missing. The sample holds roughly 59,000 clones; around four fifths are singletons and the top ten take about 6.7%. The specimen sequenced was peripheral blood. These receptors all stem from a human donor in a cohort sampled during active COVID-19. Both conserved end residues are part of each CDR3. The D gene is left open where the match is weak. Where a row states a size, it is once, few, many or the class of an expanded clone; other rows omit it.

j_call d_call clone_size v_call cdr3_aa cdr3_nt
TRBJ2-2 TRBD2 NA TRBV28 CASSFFGGRGTGELFF TGTGCCAGCAGTTTCTTCGGGGGGAGAGGCACCGGGGAGCTGTTTTTT
TRBJ2-7 NA NA TRBV4-2 CASSQVQAQTYEQYF TGTGCCAGCAGCCAAGTTCAAGCACAGACCTACGAGCAGTACTTC
TRBJ1-1 TRBD1 NA TRBV6-5 CASSRQGAVTEAFF TGTGCCAGCAGTCGACAGGGGGCGGTCACTGAAGCTTTCTTT
TRBJ2-7 NA NA TRBV7-9 CASSSGGSHEQYF TGTGCCAGCAGCTCAGGAGGGAGCCACGAGCAGTACTTC
TRBJ1-6 TRBD1 NA TRBV5-4 CASSLGGPGQAGSPLHF TGTGCCAGCAGCTTGGGGGGACCGGGACAGGCGGGTTCACCCCTCCACTTT
TRBJ2-2 TRBD2 NA TRBV12-5 CASGPGGDTGELFF TGTGCTAGTGGACCCGGGGGGGACACCGGGGAGCTGTTTTTT
TRBJ2-7 NA NA TRBV21-1 CASSKGDRAYEQYF TGTGCCAGCAGCAAAGGAGACAGAGCATACGAGCAGTACTTC
TRBJ2-2 NA NA TRBV5-1 CASSPGGNTGELFF TGCGCCAGCAGCCCGGGTGGGAACACCGGGGAGCTGTTTTTT
TRBJ1-2 NA NA TRBV28 CASSLTGRDGYTF TGTGCCAGCAGTTTAACAGGGAGGGATGGCTACACCTTC
TRBJ2-3 TRBD2 NA TRBV3-1/TRBV3-2 CASSQDEASGRDTQYF TGTGCCAGCAGCCAAGATGAGGCTAGCGGGAGAGATACGCAGTATTTT
TRBJ1-2 NA NA TRBV9 CASSVGAEGGYTF TGTGCCAGCAGCGTAGGGGCCGAGGGTGGCTACACCTTC
TRBJ2-3 TRBD2 NA TRBV27 CASSPLFGGRSDTQYF TGTGCCAGCAGTCCGCTATTTGGCGGGAGGTCAGATACGCAGTATTTT
TRBJ2-2 TRBD2 NA TRBV6-5 CASSYAGEWLELFF TGTGCCAGCAGTTACGCGGGGGAGTGGCTGGAGCTGTTTTTT
TRBJ1-3 NA NA TRBV27 CASSLGPIHSGNTIYF TGTGCCAGCAGCTTAGGGCCGATACACTCTGGAAACACCATATATTTT
TRBJ2-5 TRBD1 NA TRBV12-5 CASGPGQGETQYF TGTGCTAGTGGTCCCGGACAGGGAGAGACCCAGTACTTC
TRBJ2-3 NA NA TRBV24-1 CATAGFTDTQYF TGTGCCACAGCAGGATTCACAGATACGCAGTATTTT
TRBJ2-1 TRBD2 NA TRBV5-1 CASSSRSGGGNNEQFF TGCGCCAGCAGCTCCCGGAGCGGGGGGGGAAACAATGAGCAGTTCTTC
TRBJ2-1 TRBD2 NA TRBV6-5 CASRRLAGDTLFF TGTGCCAGCAGAAGACTAGCGGGAGACACTCTGTTCTTC
TRBJ2-4 NA NA TRBV7-9 CASSLLRGLGNIQYF TGTGCCAGCAGCTTATTAAGAGGGCTCGGAAACATTCAGTACTTC
TRBJ1-2 NA few TRBV4-2 CASSQSGLPSEGYTF TGTGCCAGCAGCCAATCGGGACTCCCTTCAGAGGGCTACACCTTC
TRBJ1-1 TRBD1 once TRBV7-9 CASMAGQGGMNTEAFF TGTGCCAGCATGGCGGGACAGGGGGGGATGAACACTGAAGCTTTCTTT
TRBJ2-3 NA NA TRBV10-3 CAISGFLGSSVYTDTQYF TGTGCCATCAGTGGGTTTCTTGGTAGCTCGGTCTACACAGATACGCAGTATTTT
TRBJ1-2 TRBD1 few TRBV7-9 CASSARPGGYGYTF TGTGCCAGCAGCGCTCGCCCAGGGGGCTATGGCTACACCTTC
TRBJ2-5 TRBD1 NA TRBV18 CASSLQEGQAGETQYF TGTGCCAGCTCACTTCAAGAGGGACAGGCCGGAGAGACCCAGTACTTC
TRBJ2-1 NA NA TRBV2 CASWVQGPYNEQFF TGTGCCAGCTGGGTACAGGGCCCCTACAATGAGCAGTTCTTC
TRBJ1-3 TRBD1 NA TRBV30 CACGQGGGNTIYF TGTGCCTGTGGACAGGGTGGAGGAAACACCATATATTTT
TRBJ1-3 NA NA TRBV5-6 CASSWGGDGNTIYF TGTGCCAGCAGCTGGGGAGGGGATGGAAACACCATATATTTT
TRBJ1-3 NA NA TRBV2 CASGASPGNTIYF TGTGCCAGCGGAGCTTCACCTGGAAACACCATATATTTT
TRBJ2-7 TRBD1 NA TRBV5-1 CASSSAGDRVSEQYF TGCGCCAGCAGCTCCGCCGGGGACAGGGTAAGCGAGCAGTACTTC
TRBJ1-5 NA NA TRBV3-1/TRBV3-2 CASSPPYSNQPQHF TGTGCCAGCAGCCCCCCCTATAGCAATCAGCCCCAGCATTTT
TRBJ2-1 TRBD2 NA TRBV18 CASSPAGGFNNEQFF TGTGCCAGCTCACCAGCGGGGGGCTTTAACAATGAGCAGTTCTTC
TRBJ1-2 NA NA TRBV5-8 CASSLSNGLGGGYTF TGTGCCAGCAGCTTATCAAACGGACTGGGCGGAGGCTACACCTTC
TRBJ1-1 TRBD1 few TRBV6-6 CASSSSPGTGNTEAFF TGTGCCAGCAGTTCTAGTCCCGGGACAGGGAACACTGAAGCTTTCTTT
TRBJ2-5 NA NA TRBV18 CASSLWSGQETQYF TGTGCCAGCTCACTTTGGTCAGGGCAGGAGACCCAGTACTTC
TRBJ1-2 NA NA TRBV25-1 CAAGESLGYTF TGTGCCGCAGGGGAGAGCCTAGGCTACACCTTC
TRBJ2-7 NA once TRBV29-1 CSHGESTYEQYF TGCAGCCACGGGGAATCGACCTACGAGCAGTACTTC
TRBJ2-1 NA NA TRBV7-2 CASSRYNEQFF TGTGCCAGCAGCCGCTACAATGAGCAGTTCTTC
TRBJ1-2 NA NA TRBV6-1 CASSEEGIGYGYTF TGTGCCAGCAGTGAGGAGGGGATCGGCTATGGCTACACCTTC
TRBJ2-5 NA NA TRBV10-3 CAISEPQQGRETQYF TGTGCCATCAGTGAGCCACAGCAGGGTAGAGAGACCCAGTACTTC
TRBJ2-3 TRBD2 NA TRBV6-4 CASSDSWGGSDTQYF TGTGCCAGCAGTGACTCGTGGGGGGGGTCAGATACGCAGTATTTT
TRBJ1-2 NA NA TRBV7-9 CASSTMENYGYTF TGTGCCAGCAGCACTATGGAAAACTATGGCTACACCTTC
TRBJ1-3 TRBD1 NA TRBV9 CASSTAQGGPGNTIYF TGTGCCAGCAGCACCGCACAGGGGGGCCCTGGAAACACCATATATTTT